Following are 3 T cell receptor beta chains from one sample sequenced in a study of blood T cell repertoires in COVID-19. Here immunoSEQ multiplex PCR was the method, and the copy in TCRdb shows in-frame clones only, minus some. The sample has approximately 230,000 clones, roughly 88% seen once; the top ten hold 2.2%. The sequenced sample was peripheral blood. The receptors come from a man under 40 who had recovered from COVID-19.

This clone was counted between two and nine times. The CDR3, as DNA: TGTGCCAGCAGTCAGACATTGGGCACAGATACGCAGTATTTT. This translates into CASSQTLGTDTQYF. The chain carries TRBV11-2 and TRBJ2-3, with no clear D. The CDR3 spans 14 residues. Trimming cost V 6 bases and J 1 base, with 11 bases left between them. Germline assignment: CDR1 SGHAT and CDR2 FQNNGV.

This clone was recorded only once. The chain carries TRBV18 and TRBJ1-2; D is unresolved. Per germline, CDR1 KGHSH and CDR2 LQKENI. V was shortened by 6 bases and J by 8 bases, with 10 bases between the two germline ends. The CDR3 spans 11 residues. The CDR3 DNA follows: TGTGCCAGCTCCGGTACGTCCGGCTACACCTTC. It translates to CASSGTSGYTF.

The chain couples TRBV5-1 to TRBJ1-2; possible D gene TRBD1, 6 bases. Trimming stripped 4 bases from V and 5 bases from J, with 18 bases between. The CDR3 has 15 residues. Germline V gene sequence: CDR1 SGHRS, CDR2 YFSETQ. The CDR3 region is CASSADRDNPYGYTF. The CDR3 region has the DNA TGCGCCAGCAGCGCGGACCGGGACAACCCTTATGGCTACACCTTC.